The entry below describes one T cell receptor beta chain. Its target is not known. These data come from a study of T cell responses to AZD1222 COVID-19 vaccine. Study outcomes and limitations: Repertoire sampling was restricted to post-peak T cell response timepoints. With dominance at 160-218 and 743-854, vaccine-associated CD4 TCRs spanned spike. It was only 6 or 7 AZD1222 recipients who were seropositive at baseline.

Per the germline V gene, CDR1 is LGHDT and CDR2 is YNNKEL (reference sequence). CDR3 length equals 16 residues. Trimming took 1 base from V and 1 from J; bases not matched to a gene: 4. TCRdb's table, derived via immunoSEQ multiplex PCR, lists solely in-frame clones and lacks some. The sample records approximately 160,000 clones, about nine tenths being singletons. The sequence was obtained from an adult in good health. The chain couples TRBV3-1 (or the pseudogene TRBV3-2) to TRBJ2-5, with 9 bases matching TRBD2. This specimen consisted of peripheral blood, obtained on day 0 of AZD1222 vaccination. The CDR3: CASSQAARGGQETQYF. The DNA for the CDR3 is TGTGCCAGCAGCCAAGCGGCGCGGGGGGGCCAAGAGACCCAGTACTTC.